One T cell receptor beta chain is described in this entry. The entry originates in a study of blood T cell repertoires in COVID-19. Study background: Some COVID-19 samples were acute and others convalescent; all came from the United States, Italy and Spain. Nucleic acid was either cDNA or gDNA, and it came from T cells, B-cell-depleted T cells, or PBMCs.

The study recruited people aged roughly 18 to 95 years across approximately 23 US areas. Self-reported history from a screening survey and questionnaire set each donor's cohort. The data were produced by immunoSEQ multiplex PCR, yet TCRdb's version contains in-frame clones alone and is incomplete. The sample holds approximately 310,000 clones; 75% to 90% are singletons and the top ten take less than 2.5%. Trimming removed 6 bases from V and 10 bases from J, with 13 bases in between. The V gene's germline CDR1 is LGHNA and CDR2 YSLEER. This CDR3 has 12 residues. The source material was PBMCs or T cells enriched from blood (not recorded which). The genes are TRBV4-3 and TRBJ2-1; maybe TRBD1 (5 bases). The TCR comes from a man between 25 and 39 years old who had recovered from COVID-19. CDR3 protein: CASSPGKGEQFF. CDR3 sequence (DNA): TGCGCCAGCAGTCCAGGGAAAGGCGAGCAGTTCTTC.